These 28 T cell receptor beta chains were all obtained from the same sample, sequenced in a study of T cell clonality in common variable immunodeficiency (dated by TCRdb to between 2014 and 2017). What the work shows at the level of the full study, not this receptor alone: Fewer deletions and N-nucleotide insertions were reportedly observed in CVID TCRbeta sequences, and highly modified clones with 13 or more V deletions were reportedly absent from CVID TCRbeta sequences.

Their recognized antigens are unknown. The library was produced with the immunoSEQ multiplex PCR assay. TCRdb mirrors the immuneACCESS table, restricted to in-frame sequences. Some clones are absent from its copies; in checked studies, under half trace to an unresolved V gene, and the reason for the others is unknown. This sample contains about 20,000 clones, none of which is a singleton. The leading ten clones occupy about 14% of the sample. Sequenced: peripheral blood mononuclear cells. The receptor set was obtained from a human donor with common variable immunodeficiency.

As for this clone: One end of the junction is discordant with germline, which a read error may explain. Incomplete CDR3 DNA: TGTGCTAGCAGCTTAGGGCTAGCGGCGTACAATGAG. Translated: CASSLGLAAYNE. The entire CDR3 is CASSLGLAAYNEQFF. The chain uses TRBV7-7 and TRBJ2-1, with TRBD2 matching over 7 bases. The read ends 3 residues before the CDR3 terminus; that terminus is restored from the germline J gene. CDR3 length: 15 amino acids. Germline V lookup: CDR1 SSHAT, CDR2 FNYEAQ (reference sequence).

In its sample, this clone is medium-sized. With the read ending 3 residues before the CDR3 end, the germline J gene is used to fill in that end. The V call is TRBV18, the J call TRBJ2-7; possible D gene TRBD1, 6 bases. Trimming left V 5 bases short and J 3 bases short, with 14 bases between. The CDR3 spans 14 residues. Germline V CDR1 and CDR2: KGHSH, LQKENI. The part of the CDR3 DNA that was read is TGTGCCAGCTCATCCTACAGGGAGATCTACGAG. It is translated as CASSSYREIYE. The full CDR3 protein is CASSSYREIYEQYF.

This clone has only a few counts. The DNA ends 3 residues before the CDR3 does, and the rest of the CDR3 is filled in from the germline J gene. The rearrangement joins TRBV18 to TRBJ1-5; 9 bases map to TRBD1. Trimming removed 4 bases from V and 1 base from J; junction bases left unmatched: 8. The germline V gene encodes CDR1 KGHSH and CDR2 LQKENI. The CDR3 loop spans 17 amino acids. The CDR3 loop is CASSLSGQGRSNQPQHF. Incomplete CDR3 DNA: TGTGCCAGCTCACTGTCGGGACAGGGTAGGAGCAATCAGCCC.

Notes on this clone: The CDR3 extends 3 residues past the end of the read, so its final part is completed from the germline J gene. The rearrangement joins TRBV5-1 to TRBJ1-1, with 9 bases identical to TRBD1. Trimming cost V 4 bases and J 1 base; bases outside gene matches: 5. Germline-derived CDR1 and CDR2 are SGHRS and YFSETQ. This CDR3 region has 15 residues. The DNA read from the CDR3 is TGCGCCAGCAGCCTCTGGACAGGGGCGAACACTGAA. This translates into CASSLWTGANTE. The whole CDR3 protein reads CASSLWTGANTEAFF. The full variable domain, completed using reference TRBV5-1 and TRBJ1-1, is KAGVTQTPRYLIKTRGQQVTLSCSPISGHRSVSWYQQTPGQGLQFLFEYFSETQRNKGNFPGRFSGRQFSNSRSEMNVSTLELGDSALYLCASSLWTGANTEAFFGQGTRLTVV.

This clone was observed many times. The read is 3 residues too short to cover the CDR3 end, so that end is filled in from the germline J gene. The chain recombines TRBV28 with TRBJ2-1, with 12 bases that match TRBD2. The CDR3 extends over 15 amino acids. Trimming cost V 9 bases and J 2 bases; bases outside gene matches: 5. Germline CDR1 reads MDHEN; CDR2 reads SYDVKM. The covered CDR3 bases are TGTGCCAGTTCGACTAGCGGGAGAACCTACAATGAG. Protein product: CASSTSGRTYNE. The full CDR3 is CASSTSGRTYNEQFF.

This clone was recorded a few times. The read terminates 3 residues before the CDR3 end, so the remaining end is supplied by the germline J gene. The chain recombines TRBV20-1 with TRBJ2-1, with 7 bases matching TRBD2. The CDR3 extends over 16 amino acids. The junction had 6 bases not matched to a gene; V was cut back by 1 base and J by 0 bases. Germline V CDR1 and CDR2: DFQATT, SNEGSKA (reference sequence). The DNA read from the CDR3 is TGCAGTGCTAGAGCCCAGCGGGGTAGCTCCTACAATGAG. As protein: CSARAQRGSSYNE. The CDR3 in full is CSARAQRGSSYNEQFF.

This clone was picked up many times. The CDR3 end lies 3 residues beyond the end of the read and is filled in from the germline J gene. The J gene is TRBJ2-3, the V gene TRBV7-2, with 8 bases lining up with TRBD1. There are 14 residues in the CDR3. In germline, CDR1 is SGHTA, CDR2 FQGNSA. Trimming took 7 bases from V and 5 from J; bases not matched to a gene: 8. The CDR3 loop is CASTRDRSEDTQYF. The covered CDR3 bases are TGTGCCAGCACCCGGGACAGGTCGGAAGATACG.

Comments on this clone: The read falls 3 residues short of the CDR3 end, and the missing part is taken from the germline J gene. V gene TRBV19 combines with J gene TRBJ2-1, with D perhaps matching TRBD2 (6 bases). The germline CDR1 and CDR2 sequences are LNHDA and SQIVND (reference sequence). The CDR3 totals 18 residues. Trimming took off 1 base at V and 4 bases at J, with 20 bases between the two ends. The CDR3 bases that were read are TGTGCCAGTAGTATAGCGGGCGCGGGACTTCATCCTTACAATGAG. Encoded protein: CASSIAGAGLHPYNE. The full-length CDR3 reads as CASSIAGAGLHPYNEQFF.

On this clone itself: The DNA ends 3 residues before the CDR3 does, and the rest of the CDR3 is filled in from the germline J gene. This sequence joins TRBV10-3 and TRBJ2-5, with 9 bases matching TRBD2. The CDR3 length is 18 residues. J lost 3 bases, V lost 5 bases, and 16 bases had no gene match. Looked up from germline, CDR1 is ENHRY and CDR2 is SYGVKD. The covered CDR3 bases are TGTGCCATCAGTCCCCCGTTGGTCTGGCTAGCGGGGAAAGAGACC. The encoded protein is CAISPPLVWLAGKET. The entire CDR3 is CAISPPLVWLAGKETQYF.

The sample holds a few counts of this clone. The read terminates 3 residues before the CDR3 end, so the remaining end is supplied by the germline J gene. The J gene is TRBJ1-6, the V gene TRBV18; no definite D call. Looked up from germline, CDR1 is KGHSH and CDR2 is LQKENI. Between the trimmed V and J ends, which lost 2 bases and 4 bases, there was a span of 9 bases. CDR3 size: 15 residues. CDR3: CASSPETSYNSPLHF. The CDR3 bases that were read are TGTGCCAGCTCACCAGAGACAAGTTATAATTCACCC.

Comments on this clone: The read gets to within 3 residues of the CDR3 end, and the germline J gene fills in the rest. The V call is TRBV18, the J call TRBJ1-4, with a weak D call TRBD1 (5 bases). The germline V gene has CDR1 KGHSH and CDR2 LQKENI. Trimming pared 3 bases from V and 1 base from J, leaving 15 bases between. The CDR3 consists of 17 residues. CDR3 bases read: TGTGCCAGCTCACCCCAGGGAGGGGCCCGAACTAATGAAAAA. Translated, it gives CASSPQGGARTNEK. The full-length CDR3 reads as CASSPQGGARTNEKLFF.

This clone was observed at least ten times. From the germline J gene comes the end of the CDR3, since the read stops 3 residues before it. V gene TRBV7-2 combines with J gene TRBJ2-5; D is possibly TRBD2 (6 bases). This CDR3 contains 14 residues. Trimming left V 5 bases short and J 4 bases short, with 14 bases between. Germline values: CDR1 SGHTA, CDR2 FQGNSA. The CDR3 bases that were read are TGTGCCAGCAGCCTCCCTCAGCGGGTAGAGACC. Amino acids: CASSLPQRVET. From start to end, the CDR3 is CASSLPQRVETQYF.

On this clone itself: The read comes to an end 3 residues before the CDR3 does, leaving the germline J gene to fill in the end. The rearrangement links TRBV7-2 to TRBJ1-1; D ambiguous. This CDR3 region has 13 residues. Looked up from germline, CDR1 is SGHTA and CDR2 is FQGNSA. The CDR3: CASSPFPGSEAFF. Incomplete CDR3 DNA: TGTGCCAGCAGCCCCTTTCCGGGGTCCGAA.

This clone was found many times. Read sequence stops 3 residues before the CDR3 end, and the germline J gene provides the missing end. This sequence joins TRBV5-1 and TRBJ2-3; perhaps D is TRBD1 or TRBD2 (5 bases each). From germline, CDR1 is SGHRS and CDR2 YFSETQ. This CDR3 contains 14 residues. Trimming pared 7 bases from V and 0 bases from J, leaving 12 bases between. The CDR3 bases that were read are TGCGCCAGCTCCCGAGGGGATAGCACAGATACG. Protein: CASSRGDSTDT. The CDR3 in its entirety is CASSRGDSTDTQYF. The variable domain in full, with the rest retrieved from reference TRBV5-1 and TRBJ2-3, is KAGVTQTPRYLIKTRGQQVTLSCSPISGHRSVSWYQQTPGQGLQFLFEYFSETQRNKGNFPGRFSGRQFSNSRSEMNVSTLELGDSALYLCASSRGDSTDTQYFGPGTRLTVL.

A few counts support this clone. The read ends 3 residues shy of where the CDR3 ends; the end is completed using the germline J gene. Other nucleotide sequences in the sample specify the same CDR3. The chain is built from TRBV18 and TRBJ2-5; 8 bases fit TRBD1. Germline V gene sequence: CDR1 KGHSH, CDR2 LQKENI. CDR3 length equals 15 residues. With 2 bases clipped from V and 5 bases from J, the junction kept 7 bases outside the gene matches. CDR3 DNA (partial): TGTGCCAGCTCACCAACACAGGGGGTGTGGGAGACC. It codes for CASSPTQGVWET. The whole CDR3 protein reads CASSPTQGVWETQYF.

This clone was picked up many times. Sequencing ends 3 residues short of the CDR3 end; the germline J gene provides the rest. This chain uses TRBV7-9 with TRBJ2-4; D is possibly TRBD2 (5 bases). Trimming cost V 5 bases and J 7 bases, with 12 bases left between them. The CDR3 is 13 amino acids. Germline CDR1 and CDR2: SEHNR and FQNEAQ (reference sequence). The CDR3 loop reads CASSPRLNNIQYF. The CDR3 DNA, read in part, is TGTGCCAGCAGCCCGCGACTAAATAACATT.

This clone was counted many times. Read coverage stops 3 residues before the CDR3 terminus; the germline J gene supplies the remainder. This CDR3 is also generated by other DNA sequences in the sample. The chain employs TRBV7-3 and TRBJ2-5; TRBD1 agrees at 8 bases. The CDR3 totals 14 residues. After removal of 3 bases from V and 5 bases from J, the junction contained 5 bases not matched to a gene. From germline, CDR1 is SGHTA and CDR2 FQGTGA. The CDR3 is CASSLQGARETQYF. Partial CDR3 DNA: TGTGCCAGCAGCTTGCAGGGGGCGAGGGAGACC.

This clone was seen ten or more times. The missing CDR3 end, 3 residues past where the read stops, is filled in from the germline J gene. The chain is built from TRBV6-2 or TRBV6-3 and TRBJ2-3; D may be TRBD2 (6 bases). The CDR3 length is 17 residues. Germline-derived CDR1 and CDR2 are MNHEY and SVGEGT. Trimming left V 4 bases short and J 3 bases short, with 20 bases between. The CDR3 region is CASSFAPRGRGTDTQYF. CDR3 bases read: TGTGCCAGCAGTTTTGCCCCGCGGGGACGGGGGACAGATACG.

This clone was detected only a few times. CDR3 region: CASSSQGVRTDTQYF. Incomplete CDR3 DNA: TGTGCCAGCAGCTCACAGGGGGTCAGGACAGATACG. The chain recombines TRBV7-3 with TRBJ2-3; 8 bases align to TRBD1. The read falls 3 residues short of the CDR3 end, and the missing part is taken from the germline J gene. Trimming at V came to 4 bases and at J to 3 bases, leaving 6 bases not matched to a gene. CDR3 length: 15 amino acids. The germline CDR1 and CDR2 sequences are SGHTA and FQGTGA.

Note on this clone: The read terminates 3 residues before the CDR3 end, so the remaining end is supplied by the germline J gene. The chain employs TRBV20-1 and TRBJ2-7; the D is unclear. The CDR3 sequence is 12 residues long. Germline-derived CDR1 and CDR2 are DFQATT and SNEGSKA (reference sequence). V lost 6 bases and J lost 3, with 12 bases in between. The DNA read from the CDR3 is TGCAGTGCGATAGACATCGGCTACGAG. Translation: CSAIDIGYE. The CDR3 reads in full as CSAIDIGYEQYF.

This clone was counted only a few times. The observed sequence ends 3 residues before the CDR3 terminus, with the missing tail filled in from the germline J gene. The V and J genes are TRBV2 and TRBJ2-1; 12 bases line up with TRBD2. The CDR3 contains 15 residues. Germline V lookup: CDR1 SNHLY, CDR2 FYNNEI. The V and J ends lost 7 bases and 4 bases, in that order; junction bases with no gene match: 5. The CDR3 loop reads CASNLGLAGYNEQFF. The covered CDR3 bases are TGTGCCAGCAATCTAGGACTAGCGGGATACAATGAG.

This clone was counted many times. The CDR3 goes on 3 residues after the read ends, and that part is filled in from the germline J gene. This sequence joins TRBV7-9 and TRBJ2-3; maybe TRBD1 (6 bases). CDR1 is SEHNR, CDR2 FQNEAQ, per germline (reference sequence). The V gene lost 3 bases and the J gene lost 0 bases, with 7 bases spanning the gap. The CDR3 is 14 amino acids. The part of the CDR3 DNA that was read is TGTGCCAGCAGCTTGGACAGTAGCACAGATACG. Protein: CASSLDSSTDT. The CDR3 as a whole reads CASSLDSSTDTQYF.

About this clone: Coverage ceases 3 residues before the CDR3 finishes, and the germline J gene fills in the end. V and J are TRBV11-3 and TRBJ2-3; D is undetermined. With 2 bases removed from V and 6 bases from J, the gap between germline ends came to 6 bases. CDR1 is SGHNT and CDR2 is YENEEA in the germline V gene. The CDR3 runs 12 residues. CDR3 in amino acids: CASSLPRDTQYF. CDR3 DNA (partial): TGTGCCAGCAGCTTACCCAGGGATACG.

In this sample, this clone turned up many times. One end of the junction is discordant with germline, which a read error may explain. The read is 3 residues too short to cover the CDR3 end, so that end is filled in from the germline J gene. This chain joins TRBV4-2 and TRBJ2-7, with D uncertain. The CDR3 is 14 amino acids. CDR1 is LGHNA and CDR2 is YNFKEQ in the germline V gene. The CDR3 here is CASSQESGFYEQYF. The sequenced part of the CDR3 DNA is TGCGCCAGCAGCCAAGAATCGGGTTTCTACGAG.

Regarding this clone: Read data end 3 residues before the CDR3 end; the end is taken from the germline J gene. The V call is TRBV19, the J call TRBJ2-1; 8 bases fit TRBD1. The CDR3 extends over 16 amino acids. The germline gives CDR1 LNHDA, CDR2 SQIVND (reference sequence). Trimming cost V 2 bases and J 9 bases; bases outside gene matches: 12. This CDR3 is CASSIRSGGIGGEQFF. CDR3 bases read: TGTGCCAGTAGTATAAGGTCAGGGGGCATTGGGGGTGAG.

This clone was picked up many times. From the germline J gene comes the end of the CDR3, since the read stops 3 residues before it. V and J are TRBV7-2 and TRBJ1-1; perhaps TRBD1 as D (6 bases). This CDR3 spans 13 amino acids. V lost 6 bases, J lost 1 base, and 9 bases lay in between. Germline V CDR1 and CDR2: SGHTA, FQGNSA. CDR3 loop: CASSLQGNTEAFF. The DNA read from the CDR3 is TGTGCCAGCAGTCTACAGGGGAACACTGAA.

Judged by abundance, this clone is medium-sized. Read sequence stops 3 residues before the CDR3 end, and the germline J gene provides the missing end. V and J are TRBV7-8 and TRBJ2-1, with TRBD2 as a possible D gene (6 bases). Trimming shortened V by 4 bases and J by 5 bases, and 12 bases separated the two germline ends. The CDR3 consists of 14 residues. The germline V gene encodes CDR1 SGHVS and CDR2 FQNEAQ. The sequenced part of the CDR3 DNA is TGTGCCAGCAGCTCCAGGGAGGAGGACAATGAG. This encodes CASSSREEDNE. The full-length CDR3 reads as CASSSREEDNEQFF.

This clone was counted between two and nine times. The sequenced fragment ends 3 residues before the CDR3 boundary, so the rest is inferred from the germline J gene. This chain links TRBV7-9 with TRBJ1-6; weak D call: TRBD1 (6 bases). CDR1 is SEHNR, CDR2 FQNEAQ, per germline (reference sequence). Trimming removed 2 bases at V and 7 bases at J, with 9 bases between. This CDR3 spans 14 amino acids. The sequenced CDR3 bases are TGTGCCAGCAGCTTACCAGGGGACAATTCACCC. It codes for CASSLPGDNSP. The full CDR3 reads CASSLPGDNSPLHF.